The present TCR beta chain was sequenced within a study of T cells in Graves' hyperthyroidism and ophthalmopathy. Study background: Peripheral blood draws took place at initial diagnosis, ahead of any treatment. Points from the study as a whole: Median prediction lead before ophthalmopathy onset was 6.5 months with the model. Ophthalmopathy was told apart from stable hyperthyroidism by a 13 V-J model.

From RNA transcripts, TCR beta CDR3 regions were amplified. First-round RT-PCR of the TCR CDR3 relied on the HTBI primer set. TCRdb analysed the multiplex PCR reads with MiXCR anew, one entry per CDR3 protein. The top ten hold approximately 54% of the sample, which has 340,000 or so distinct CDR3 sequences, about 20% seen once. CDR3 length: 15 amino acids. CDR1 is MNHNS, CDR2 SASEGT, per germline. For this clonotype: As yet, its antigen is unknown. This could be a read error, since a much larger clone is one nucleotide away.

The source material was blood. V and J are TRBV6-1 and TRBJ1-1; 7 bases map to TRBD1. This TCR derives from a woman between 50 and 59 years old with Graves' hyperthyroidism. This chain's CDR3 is CASTQVGDSYTEALF. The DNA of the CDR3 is TGTGCCAGCACCCAGGTGGGGGACAGTTACACTGAAGCTCTCTTT.